This T cell receptor beta chain was recovered during a study of T-cell memory formation after mild COVID-19. Study as a whole: Clusters of TCRs were largely donor specific.

Of note for this clonotype: Its antigen is not identified. At one end, the junction sequence differs from germline, possibly due to a read error.

TCRdb re-analysed the 5' RACE reads in MiXCR, keeping a single row per CDR3 protein. Among 80,000 to 90,000 distinct CDR3 sequences listed, around a quarter were seen once. Notes on the study in general: Shrinking CD4+ clones resided mostly in CM and EM, and CD8+ ones in EMRA. Clones contracting across day 15 to 85 had a balanced CD4/CD8 profile; later expanding clones leaned CD4+. There were some responding clones in pre-infection memory, which suggested that cross-reactive memory had joined.

Per germline, CDR1 SGHDT and CDR2 YYEEEE. The CDR3 is made up of 16 amino acids. This receptor was taken from a man between 18 and 35 years old who had mild COVID-19 (a few samples of this study predate the infection). Cell type and time point are not known. The sequencing sample was made of PBMCs or a T cell subset sorted from them (not recorded which). The chain couples TRBV5-6 to TRBJ2-2; 8 bases line up with TRBD1. CDR3: CASSLALRGHTGVLFF. Here the CDR3 DNA reads TGTGCCAGCAGCTTGGCGCTCAGGGGGCACACCGGGGTGCTGTTTTTT.